This T cell receptor beta chain derives from a study of T cell clones after liver transplantation. Assay used: immunoSEQ multiplex PCR; TCRdb lists only in-frame clones, some missing. The sample includes roughly 62,000 clones, 70% seen only once; the top ten take roughly 2.8%. The CDR3 has 14 residues. Germline trimming cut 9 bases from V and 7 bases from J; bases unmatched to any gene: 11. Looked up from germline, CDR1 is ENHRY and CDR2 is SYGVKD. The genes are TRBV10-3 and TRBJ2-1, with 8 bases aligning to TRBD2. The sequence derives from a human patient who received a liver transplant. Some T cells may arise from the graft donor. The input for sequencing was CD4+ T cells from blood, taken at the approximately 16-month timepoint. In DNA form, the CDR3 reads TGTGCCATGGCCCACACAGCGGGAGAGAATGAGCAGTTCTTC. Translated, it gives CAMAHTAGENEQFF.